This is a list of T cell receptor beta chains from one sample in a study of shared clonotypes between healthy human individuals. The method was immunoSEQ multiplex PCR; TCRdb's version includes in-frame clones alone and lacks a portion of them. The data show about 2.4 million clones, with under 95% seen just once and 0.35% to 0.45% held by the top ten. Sequenced input: naive CD4+ T cells from PBMCs. These TCRs come from a man aged 18 to 29 in good health. Some clones in this sample may be carry-over from other donors' samples. CDR3s include the opening cysteine and the closing phenylalanine or tryptophan. A D gene is named only where the DNA matches it firmly. Size tells how often a clone was seen (once, few, many) or the class of an expanded clone, and some rows leave it out.

size	V	J	D	CDR3	DNA
NA	TRBV11-2	TRBJ2-7	NA	CASSLVGQPSYEQYF	TGTGCCAGCAGCTTAGTGGGGCAGCCCTCCTACGAGCAGTACTTC
NA	TRBV30	TRBJ2-5	NA	CAWSAGETQYF	TGTGCCTGGAGTGCCGGGGAGACCCAGTACTTC
once	TRBV15	TRBJ2-2	TRBD1	CATSRVRGGYTGELFF	TGTGCCACCAGCAGAGTTAGAGGGGGCTACACCGGGGAGCTGTTTTTT
once	TRBV18	TRBJ2-3	TRBD2	CASSPTSGIITDTQYF	TGTGCCAGCTCCCCGACTAGCGGGATTATCACAGATACGCAGTATTTT
NA	TRBV28	TRBJ1-2	TRBD1	CASSPLPGQGEGYTF	TGTGCCAGCAGTCCCCTCCCGGGACAGGGTGAGGGCTACACCTTC
NA	TRBV7-2	TRBJ2-7	NA	CASSLVGGRNEQYF	TGTGCCAGCAGCTTAGTCGGAGGGCGGAACGAGCAGTACTTC
NA	TRBV5-1	TRBJ2-5	NA	CASSPDLQAETQYF	TGCGCCAGCAGCCCGGACTTACAGGCGGAGACCCAGTACTTC
NA	TRBV15	TRBJ2-5	NA	CATSRVAETQYF	TGTGCCACCAGCAGAGTAGCTGAGACCCAGTACTTC
NA	TRBV4-2	TRBJ2-7	NA	CASSQERIAYEQYF	TGTGCCAGCAGCCAAGAACGGATTGCCTACGAGCAGTACTTC
once	TRBV27	TRBJ1-2	NA	CASSFKPGTGYTF	TGTGCCAGCAGTTTTAAACCTGGGACCGGCTACACCTTC
NA	TRBV2	TRBJ1-4	NA	CASSESYGGGGGEKLFF	TGTGCCAGCAGTGAATCTTACGGTGGGGGTGGAGGTGAAAAACTGTTTTTT
NA	TRBV6-6	TRBJ2-3	NA	CASSYRPGGSTDTQYF	TGTGCCAGCAGTTACCGCCCCGGGGGTAGCACAGATACGCAGTATTTT
NA	TRBV7-9	TRBJ1-1	NA	CASPESWADNTEAFF	TGTGCCAGCCCCGAAAGTTGGGCGGACAACACTGAAGCTTTCTTT
NA	TRBV2	TRBJ1-4	NA	CASTGNTNEKLFF	TGTGCCAGCACAGGGAACACTAATGAAAAACTGTTTTTT
NA	TRBV27	TRBJ2-2	NA	CARILGTANTGELFF	TGTGCCAGGATACTAGGGACCGCGAACACCGGGGAGCTGTTTTTT
NA	TRBV6-5	TRBJ1-5	TRBD1	CASSQNRGRHQPQHF	TGTGCCAGCAGTCAGAACAGGGGGCGACATCAGCCCCAGCATTTT
NA	TRBV7-2	TRBJ1-1	NA	CASTFVASDTEAFF	TGTGCCAGCACCTTCGTAGCTTCTGACACTGAAGCTTTCTTT
once	TRBV5-1	TRBJ2-1	NA	CASSLDWNEQFF	TGCGCCAGCAGCCTGGACTGGAATGAGCAGTTCTTC
NA	TRBV19	TRBJ2-2	NA	CASSPIPQGTGELFF	TGTGCCAGTAGTCCGATCCCACAGGGCACCGGGGAGCTGTTTTTT
NA	TRBV5-8	TRBJ2-1	NA	CASSFPLYGEQFF	TGTGCCAGCAGCTTTCCCCTCTACGGGGAGCAGTTCTTC
NA	TRBV7-9	TRBJ2-2	NA	CASSGWSSNTGELFF	TGTGCCAGCAGCGGGTGGTCTTCGAACACCGGGGAGCTGTTTTTT
NA	TRBV18	TRBJ1-3	NA	CASSPRTAHSGNTIYF	TGTGCCAGCTCACCAAGAACGGCTCATTCTGGAAACACCATATATTTT
once	TRBV5-1	TRBJ2-2	NA	CASSLVAVTGELFF	TGCGCCAGCAGCTTGGTGGCGGTCACCGGGGAGCTGTTTTTT
NA	TRBV25-1	TRBJ2-1	NA	CASSDPTGGAYNEQFF	TGTGCCAGCAGTGACCCTACTGGCGGAGCCTACAATGAGCAGTTCTTC
NA	TRBV7-7	TRBJ2-1	TRBD2	CASTYDTQAGGFHEQFF	TGTGCCAGCACCTACGACACCCAAGCGGGAGGGTTTCATGAGCAGTTCTTC
once	TRBV5-1	TRBJ2-1	TRBD2	CASSLLAGGMVDEQFF	TGCGCCAGCAGCTTGTTAGCGGGAGGGATGGTGGATGAGCAGTTCTTC
NA	TRBV5-1	TRBJ1-5	TRBD1	CASSLGGQGATQHF	TGCGCCAGCAGCTTGGGAGGACAGGGGGCAACCCAGCATTTT
NA	TRBV6-5	TRBJ2-1	TRBD1	CASSLAGTGSHEQFF	TGTGCCAGCAGTTTGGCCGGGACAGGGAGCCATGAGCAGTTCTTC
NA	TRBV7-9	TRBJ1-2	NA	CASSFPGQPRGYGYTF	TGTGCCAGCAGCTTCCCTGGACAGCCGCGGGGCTATGGCTACACCTTC
NA	TRBV6-1	TRBJ1-2	NA	CASSRTSNYGYTF	TGTGCCAGCAGCCGGACCTCAAACTATGGCTACACCTTC
NA	TRBV7-2	TRBJ2-7	NA	CASRKDLNRAYEQYF	TGTGCCAGCAGAAAGGACCTAAACAGGGCCTACGAGCAGTACTTC
NA	TRBV19	TRBJ2-7	NA	CASSISGGSEQYF	TGTGCCAGTAGTATATCAGGGGGGTCCGAGCAGTACTTC
NA	TRBV25-1	TRBJ2-7	TRBD2	CASSEPGLAGIYEQYF	TGTGCCAGCAGTGAACCTGGACTAGCGGGGATCTACGAGCAGTACTTC
NA	TRBV5-5	TRBJ2-2	TRBD2	CASSILAAQITGELFF	TGTGCCAGCAGTATACTAGCGGCCCAAATTACCGGGGAGCTGTTTTTT